Included here is one TCR beta chain sequence, with context. The junction does not match germline at one end; this may be a read error. This sample was taken from a study of blood T cell repertoires in COVID-19. Study-level background: Spain, Italy and the United States supplied samples that represented acute and convalescent COVID-19. Nucleic acid was either cDNA or gDNA, and it came from T cells, B-cell-depleted T cells, or PBMCs.

As originally analysed: Using reference gene primer amplification, nucleated cell counts were estimated. Profiled with immunoSEQ multiplex PCR; TCRdb holds only in-frame clones, not every one. V and J calls and clone size are given by that table; D and trimming were obtained from the DNA. The sample shows some 80,000 clones, 79% of them seen only once. CDR3 length: 15 amino acids. Germline loops: CDR1 SSHAT, CDR2 FNYEAQ (reference sequence). This chain uses TRBV7-7 with TRBJ2-2; 7 nucleotides line up with TRBD2. The clonotype originates from a woman older than 75 with active or convalescent COVID-19. Sequencing used peripheral blood. The CDR3 protein is CASSFTGGNTGELFF. In DNA form, the CDR3 reads TGTGCTAGCAGCTTCACGGGAGGGAACACCGGGGAGCTGTTTTTT.